Listed below are T cell receptor beta chains from one sample, sequenced in a study of early T cells in non-severe SARS-CoV-2 infection. TCRdb re-analysed the 5' RACE reads in MiXCR, keeping a single row per CDR3 protein. Of about 55,000 distinct CDR3 sequences listed, 14% to 15% were seen once; the top ten hold approximately 9.1%. The material sequenced was whole blood, taken at baseline. The receptors stem from an adult who was a healthcare worker with PCR-confirmed SARS-CoV-2 infection or an uninfected control (not recorded which). Each CDR3 is given with its conserved first and last residue. The D gene is left open where the match is weak. Part of the rows lack a size; the others show once, few, many or a class for expanded clones.

d_call,clone_size,j_call,v_call,cdr3_aa,cdr3_nt
TRBD2,.,TRBJ2-5,TRBV10-2,CASQGGGTGETQYF,TGCGCCAGCCAGGGCGGGGGTACGGGAGAGACCCAGTACTTC
.,many,TRBJ2-7,TRBV20-1,CSAIRERPGEQYF,TGCAGTGCCATCCGCGAGAGGCCCGGCGAGCAGTACTTC
.,.,TRBJ2-3,TRBV7-9,CASSLASLQDTQYF,TGTGCCAGCAGCTTAGCCAGCCTCCAAGATACGCAGTATTTT
TRBD2,few,TRBJ2-1,TRBV11-2,CASSSLLAGGYNEQFF,TGTGCCAGCAGCTCACTTCTAGCGGGAGGGTACAATGAGCAGTTCTTC
TRBD2,once,TRBJ2-5,TRBV20-1,CSARSRTSGAEAF,TGCAGTGCTAGATCGAGGACTAGCGGGGCCGAAGCCTTC
.,.,TRBJ2-3,TRBV7-9,CASIPLAHTQYF,TGTGCCAGCATTCCTCTAGCGCATACGCAGTATTTT
.,few,TRBJ2-3,TRBV5-1,CASSLRGPSTDTQYF,TGCGCCAGCAGCTTGCGGGGGCCTAGCACAGATACGCAGTATTTT
.,.,TRBJ2-7,TRBV10-2,CASSETGGAEQYF,TGCGCCAGCAGTGAGACAGGGGGGGCCGAGCAGTACTTC
TRBD1,.,TRBJ1-1,TRBV5-4,CASSLKGTGAEAFF,TGTGCCAGCAGCTTAAAAGGGACAGGGGCTGAAGCTTTCTTT
TRBD1,many,TRBJ2-7,TRBV7-8,CASSFMTGGIYEQYF,TGTGCCAGCAGCTTTATGACAGGGGGCATCTACGAGCAGTACTTC
TRBD2,.,TRBJ2-3,TRBV9,CASSIRLAGGDTQYF,TGTGCCAGCAGCATCCGACTAGCGGGCGGCGATACGCAGTATTTT
.,many,TRBJ1-6,TRBV29-1,CSVSMGNSPLHF,TGCAGCGTTAGTATGGGGAATTCACCCCTCCACTTT